Listed below are T cell receptor beta chains from one sample, sequenced in a study of regulatory T cells in long-lasting Graves disease. TCRdb analysed the multiplex PCR reads with MiXCR anew, one entry per CDR3 protein. The data hold 560,000 or so distinct CDR3 sequences, with more than 15% observed a single time. Separately, the same data were catalogued under a study of T cells in Graves' hyperthyroidism and ophthalmopathy.

The specimen was peripheral blood mononuclear cells (PBMCs), collected at new diagnosis, from a patient treated with antithyroid drugs. These receptor sequences come from a man younger than 30 with Graves disease. CDR3s include the opening cysteine and the closing phenylalanine or tryptophan. A D gene is named only where the DNA matches it firmly. Where a row states a size, it is once, few, many or the class of an expanded clone; other rows omit it.

clone size	J gene	V gene	D gene	CDR3 DNA	CDR3 protein
.	TRBJ1-2	TRBV20-1	.	TGCAGTGCTAGAGATGCGGCGCGGGGGCACCCTGTGTATGGCTACACCTTC	CSARDAARGHPVYGYTF
many	TRBJ2-2	TRBV11-2	TRBD1	TGTGCCAGCAGCTTAGTTCCTTGGGAGACAGGGAGCCAGCTCCACACCGGGGAGCTGTTTTTT	CASSLVPWETGSQLHTGELFF
.	TRBJ2-1	TRBV5-6	.	TGTGCCAGCAGCCCCGGACCTAGGGGGGACAATGAGCAGTTCTTC	CASSPGPRGDNEQFF
many	TRBJ2-3	TRBV7-2	.	TGTGCCAGCAGCTTATTATCCCCGGGCACAGATACGCAGTATTTT	CASSLLSPGTDTQYF
.	TRBJ2-7	TRBV20-1	.	TGCAGTGCTAGAGAGGGGACCTACGAGCAGTACTTC	CSAREGTYEQYF
many	TRBJ2-1	TRBV11-2	.	TGTGCCAGCAGAAATAATGAGCAGTTCTTC	CASRNNEQFF
few	TRBJ1-2	TRBV20-1	.	TGCAGTGCCAGAGGGGCAGACATAATTTCTAACTATGGCTACACCTTC	CSARGADIISNYGYTF
few	TRBJ2-2	TRBV6-2/TRBV6-3	.	TGTGCCAGCAGTTTTCGCGGGTCCAACGGGGAGCTGTTTTTT	CASSFRGSNGELFF
.	TRBJ2-7	TRBV20-1	TRBD2	TGCAGTGCCTCCCCCGGGACTAGCGGGGGCTACGAGCAGTACTTC	CSASPGTSGGYEQYF
.	TRBJ2-7	TRBV29-1	TRBD1	TGCAGCGTTGAGGGGTCCCGGGACAGGGCAAGTAACGAGCAGTACTTC	CSVEGSRDRASNEQYF
.	TRBJ2-3	TRBV29-1	TRBD2	TGCAGCGTTGTTGGGACTAGCGGGAGCACAGATACGCAGTATTTT	CSVVGTSGSTDTQYF
few	TRBJ1-4	TRBV12-3/TRBV12-4	TRBD1	TGTGCCAGCAGTTTTGGACAAGGGGGCGGTGAAAAACTGTTTTTT	CASSFGQGGGEKLFF
.	TRBJ2-2	TRBV2	.	TGTGCCAGCAGTGAATTTAGGGGGACCGGGGAGCTGTTTTTT	CASSEFRGTGELFF
.	TRBJ2-7	TRBV5-1	.	TGCGCCAGCAGCTCCCCTCAGGGGACCCTCTCCTACGAGCAGTACTTC	CASSSPQGTLSYEQYF
many	TRBJ2-7	TRBV7-2	TRBD1	TGTGCCAGCAGCTTAGCGTGGGACAGCCTCTACGAGCAGTACTTC	CASSLAWDSLYEQYF
few	TRBJ2-1	TRBV20-1	.	TGCAGTGCTAGATACGACCGACTGCGCGGTCGCTCCTACAATGAGCAGTTCTTC	CSARYDRLRGRSYNEQFF
.	TRBJ2-1	TRBV7-2	TRBD2	TGTGCCAGCAGCTCCCCCCGCGGGAGGGCCAGTGAGCAGTTCTTC	CASSSPRGRASEQFF
once	TRBJ2-1	TRBV9	TRBD2	TGTGCCAGCAGCGTAGATAGGCGGGAGGGGTACAATGAGCAGTTCTTC	CASSVDRREGYNEQFF
many	TRBJ1-2	TRBV5-1	TRBD1	TGTGCCAGCAGCCAAGGACAGGGAGGCTATGGCTACACCTTC	CASSQGQGGYGYTF
many	TRBJ2-1	TRBV12-3/TRBV12-4	TRBD1	TGTGCCAGCAGTCCCGGACAGGGGGCGCTTGCGGGCAATGAGCAGTTCTTC	CASSPGQGALAGNEQFF
many	TRBJ2-7	TRBV5-1	TRBD2	TGCGCCAGCAGCTTGATGATAGCGGGAGGCCCCTCCTACGAGCAGTACTTC	CASSLMIAGGPSYEQYF
.	TRBJ2-7	TRBV20-1	TRBD2	TGCAGTGCACAAATCGGAGCGGGATATTACGAGCAGTACTTC	CSAQIGAGYYEQYF
many	TRBJ2-7	TRBV5-1	TRBD1	TGCGCCAGCAGCCTGCAGGGGGCTTACGAGCAGTACTTC	CASSLQGAYEQYF
many	TRBJ1-5	TRBV20-1	.	TGCAGTGCTAGCCCCAGGGGTCAGCCCCAGCATTTT	CSASPRGQPQHF
.	TRBJ1-1	TRBV20-1	.	TGCAGTGCTAGTAGACCCGGGAACACTGAAGCTTTCTTT	CSASRPGNTEAFF
few	TRBJ2-2	TRBV9	.	TGTGCCAGCAGGAAGGGGGGCACCGGGGAGCTGTTTTTT	CASRKGGTGELFF
many	TRBJ2-7	TRBV18	.	TGTGCCAGCTCACCACCAAACAGGGGGCAGCTAGCGGGAGCTCACGAGCAGTACTTC	CASSPPNRGQLAGAHEQYF
many	TRBJ2-5	TRBV2	TRBD1	TGTGCCAGCAGTGGACAGGGGCGGGAGACCCAGTACTTC	CASSGQGRETQYF
few	TRBJ2-1	TRBV20-1	.	TGCAGTGCGGAGCGCGGCTCCTACAATGAGCAGTTCTTC	CSAERGSYNEQFF
many	TRBJ2-1	TRBV18	TRBD2	TGTGCCAGCTCACCAACGTCCGGGGGGTTAACCTACAATGAGCAGTTCTTC	CASSPTSGGLTYNEQFF
few	TRBJ2-3	TRBV3-1	TRBD2	TGCGCCAGCAGCCAAGAATCCCGGTTTTTCCTAGCGGGAGACGGAGGAGATACGCAGTATTTT	CASSQESRFFLAGDGGDTQYF
.	TRBJ2-5	TRBV5-1	.	TGCGCCAGCCGGGTCCTCCAAGAGACCCAGTACTTC	CASRVLQETQYF
.	TRBJ2-7	TRBV12-3/TRBV12-4	.	TGTGCCAGCAGTCCGACCACGGGGTGGAAGCACGAGCAGTACTTC	CASSPTTGWKHEQYF
many	TRBJ2-2	TRBV7-8	TRBD2	TGTGCCAGCAGCCCCCGTCCCCTAGCGGGAGCTGACACCGGGGAGCTGTTTTTT	CASSPRPLAGADTGELFF
.	TRBJ2-7	TRBV6-1	TRBD2	TGTGCCAGCAAAAACGGGCGGCAGGGGGTTAACGAGGGACTAGCGCGCCTTTGGGAGCAGTACTTC	CASKNGRQGVNEGLARLWEQYF
many	TRBJ2-3	TRBV30	TRBD2	TGTGCCTGGAGCGGACTAGCGGGAAACACAGATACGCAGTATTTT	CAWSGLAGNTDTQYF
many	TRBJ2-2	TRBV12-5	.	TGTGCTAGTGGTTTGGGGACCGGGGAGCTGTTTTTT	CASGLGTGELFF
many	TRBJ2-5	TRBV6-1	.	TGTGCCAGCAGCGATGGACAGCTTGGCGGAGAGACCCAGTACTTC	CASSDGQLGGETQYF
many	TRBJ2-7	TRBV10-3	.	TGTGCCATCAGTGAGGGCGGAGTTTACGAGCAGTACTTC	CAISEGGVYEQYF
many	TRBJ1-2	TRBV7-9	.	TGTGCCAGCACACACAGCGGGGTTGGGTCTCTGTATGGCTACACCTTC	CASTHSGVGSLYGYTF
few	TRBJ1-2	TRBV6-2/TRBV6-3	TRBD1	TGTGCCAGCAGTATAGGGGACAGGGGAGGTGGCTACACCTTC	CASSIGDRGGGYTF
many	TRBJ2-7	TRBV6-5	.	TGTGCCAGCAGTTACGAAGGGAATTGGGTCTCCGAGCAGTACTTC	CASSYEGNWVSEQYF
.	TRBJ2-7	TRBV7-2	.	TGTGCCAACAGCCGCCCCTCCTACGAGCAGTACTTC	CANSRPSYEQYF
few	TRBJ1-2	TRBV2	TRBD1	TGTGCCAGCAGTTACAGGGGGCCGGATGGCTACACCTTC	CASSYRGPDGYTF
.	TRBJ1-1	TRBV16	.	TGTGCCAGCACCCGCGCGCGCCAGAACACTGAAGCTTTCTTT	CASTRARQNTEAFF
few	TRBJ2-1	TRBV5-1	.	TGCGCCAGCAGCTCCGGAGGCATGTTGGGGGTAGGGAATGAGCAGTTCTTC	CASSSGGMLGVGNEQFF
many	TRBJ2-7	TRBV12-3/TRBV12-4	TRBD1	TGTGCCAGCAGTTTAGCCCACACCAGGACAGGGGGATTTTACGAGCAGTACTTC	CASSLAHTRTGGFYEQYF
.	TRBJ2-1	TRBV28	TRBD1	TGTGCCAGCAGTTTAAGCGGACAGGGAGAGTTCTTC	CASSLSGQGEFF
.	TRBJ1-4	TRBV28	.	TGTGCCAGCAGCATGGGACGACTCAATGAAAAACTGTTTTTT	CASSMGRLNEKLFF
.	TRBJ1-2	TRBV7-9	.	TGTGCCAGCAGCAAGGGGTACGGATCTCTCTCTGGGAATGGCTACACCTTC	CASSKGYGSLSGNGYTF